This T cell receptor beta chain was documented in a study of monozygotic twins with inflammatory bowel disease. Study-level points and caveats: No repertoire similarity difference was seen between concordant and discordant twins; power was possibly limited. Subtypes among T cells remained indistinguishable. Support was absent for any single strong signal or clonotype linked to IBD.

On this clonotype itself: The target antigen is unknown.

Germline V gives CDR1 SGHRS, CDR2 YFSETQ. The length of the CDR3 is 12 residues. Researchers generated cDNA in eight separate reactions per sample. TCRdb derives one entry per CDR3 protein from the 5' RACE reads, leaving out DNA. Recorded for this sample: 300,000 to 400,000 distinct CDR3 sequences. This chain links TRBV5-1 with TRBJ1-3. Sequencing was performed on blood. The sequence derives from a human donor with ulcerative colitis or Crohn's disease, or a healthy co-twin of an affected twin (not recorded which). CDR3 region: CASSLEGNTIYF. Full variable domain (rest looked up from reference TRBV5-1 and TRBJ1-3): KAGVTQTPRYLIKTRGQQVTLSCSPISGHRSVSWYQQTPGQGLQFLFEYFSETQRNKGNFPGRFSGRQFSNSRSEMNVSTLELGDSALYLCASSLEGNTIYFGEGSWLTVV.